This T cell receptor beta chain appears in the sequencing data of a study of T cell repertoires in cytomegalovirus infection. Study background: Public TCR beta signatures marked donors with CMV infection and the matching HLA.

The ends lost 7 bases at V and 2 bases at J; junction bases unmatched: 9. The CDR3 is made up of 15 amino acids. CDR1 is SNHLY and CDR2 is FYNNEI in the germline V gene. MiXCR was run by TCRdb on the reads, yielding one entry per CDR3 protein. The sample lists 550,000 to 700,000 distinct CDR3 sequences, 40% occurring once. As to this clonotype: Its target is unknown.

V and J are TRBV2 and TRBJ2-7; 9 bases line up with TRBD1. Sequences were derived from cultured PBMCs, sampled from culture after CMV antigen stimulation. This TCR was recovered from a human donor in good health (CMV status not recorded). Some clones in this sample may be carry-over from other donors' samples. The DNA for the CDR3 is TGTGCCAGCAAAACCGCGGGACAGGGCCCCTACGAGCAGTACTTC. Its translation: CASKTAGQGPYEQYF.